This T cell receptor beta chain was identified during a study of graft-versus-host responses after intestinal transplantation. Looking at the study overall: Those transplanted obtained multivisceral, liver-intestinal, or isolated intestinal grafts. The whole recipient group had anti-thymocyte globulin induction followed by tacrolimus and steroids for around 3 years. Study results and caveats: Recipient marrow showed GvH clones, some seen first in ileum or blood. Early post-transplant HvG declines tracked with peak circulating GvH clone levels.

The protocol was immunoSEQ multiplex PCR, while the TCRdb copy is restricted to in-frame clones and leaves out a portion. The sample lists about 100,000 clones, about 90% occurring once. Concerning this clone: Its antigen is unidentified.

The CDR3 has 14 amino acids. Germline V gene data show CDR1 as MNHNY and CDR2 as SVGAGI (reference sequence). V gave up 7 bases and J gave up 4 bases, with 14 bases separating them. The receptor was derived from a human donor who was the organ donor for an intestinal transplant. Specimen: unstimulated CD4+ T cells sorted from spleen or lymph node cells, collected before transplant. This rearrangement joins TRBV6-6 to TRBJ1-3, with D tentatively TRBD1 (6 bases). The CDR3 protein is CASTLGQSGNTIYF. As DNA, the CDR3 is TGTGCCAGCACACTAGGACAGTCCGGAAACACCATATATTTT.